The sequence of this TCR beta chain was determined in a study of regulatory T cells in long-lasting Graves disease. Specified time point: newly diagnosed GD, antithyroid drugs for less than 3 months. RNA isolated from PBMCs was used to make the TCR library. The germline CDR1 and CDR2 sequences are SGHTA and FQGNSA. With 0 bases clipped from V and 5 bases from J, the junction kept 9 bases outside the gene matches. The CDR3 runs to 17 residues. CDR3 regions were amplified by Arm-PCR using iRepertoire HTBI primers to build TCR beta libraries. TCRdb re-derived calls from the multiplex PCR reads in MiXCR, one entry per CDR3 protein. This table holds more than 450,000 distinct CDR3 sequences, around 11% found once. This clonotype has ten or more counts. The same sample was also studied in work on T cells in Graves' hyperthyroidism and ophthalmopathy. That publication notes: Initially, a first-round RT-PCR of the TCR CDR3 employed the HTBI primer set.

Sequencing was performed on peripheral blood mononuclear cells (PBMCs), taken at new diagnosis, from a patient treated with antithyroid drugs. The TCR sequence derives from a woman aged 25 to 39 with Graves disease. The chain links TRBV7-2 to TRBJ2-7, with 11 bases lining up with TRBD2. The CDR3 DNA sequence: TGTGCCAGCAGCTTAGCCTGGCTAGCGGGAGGTTCCCACGAGCAGTACTTC. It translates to CASSLAWLAGGSHEQYF.